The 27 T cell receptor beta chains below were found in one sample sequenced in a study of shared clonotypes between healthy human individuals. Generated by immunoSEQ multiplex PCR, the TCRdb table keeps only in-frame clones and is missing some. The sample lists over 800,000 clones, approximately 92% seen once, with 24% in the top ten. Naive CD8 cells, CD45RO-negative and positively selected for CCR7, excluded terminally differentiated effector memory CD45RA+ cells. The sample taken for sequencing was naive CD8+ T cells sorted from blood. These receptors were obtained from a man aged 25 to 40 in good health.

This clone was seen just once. The CDR3 DNA reads as TGTGCCAGCAGCCCTCTATTGGACTCTGGGGCCAACGTCCTGACTTTC. It translates to CASSPLLDSGANVLTF. The chain uses TRBV5-6 and TRBJ2-6; no reliable D call. Per the germline V gene, CDR1 is SGHDT and CDR2 is YYEEEE. CDR3 length: 16 amino acids. Trimming took 4 bases from V and 0 from J, leaving 11 bases between them.

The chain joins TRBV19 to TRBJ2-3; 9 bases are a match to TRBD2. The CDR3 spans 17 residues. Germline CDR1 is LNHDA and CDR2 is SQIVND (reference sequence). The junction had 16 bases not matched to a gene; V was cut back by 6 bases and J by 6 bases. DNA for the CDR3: TGTGCCAGTAGCGTTTGGCGGGAGGGCCCAAATGGGGATACGCAGTATTTT. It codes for CASSVWREGPNGDTQYF.

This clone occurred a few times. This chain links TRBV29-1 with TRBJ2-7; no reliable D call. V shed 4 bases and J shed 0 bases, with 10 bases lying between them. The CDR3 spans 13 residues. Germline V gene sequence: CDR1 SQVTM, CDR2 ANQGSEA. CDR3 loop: CSVGLEDSYEQYF. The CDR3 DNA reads TGCAGCGTTGGGCTCGAAGACTCCTACGAGCAGTACTTC.

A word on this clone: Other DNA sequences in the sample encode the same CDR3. CDR3 protein: CASSFTGTYEQYF. The CDR3 DNA follows: TGTGCCAGCAGTTTTACTGGGACCTACGAGCAGTACTTC. The genes are TRBV27 and TRBJ2-7; D is unclear. The V gene's germline CDR1 is MNHEY and CDR2 SMNVEV (reference sequence). V was cut by 3 bases and J by 2 bases, with 8 bases left in between. The CDR3 spans 13 residues.

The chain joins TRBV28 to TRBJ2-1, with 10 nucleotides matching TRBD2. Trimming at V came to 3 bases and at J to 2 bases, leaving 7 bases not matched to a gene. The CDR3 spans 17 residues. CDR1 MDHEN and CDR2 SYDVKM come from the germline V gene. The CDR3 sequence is CASSLGLAGVPYNEQFF. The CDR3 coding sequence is TGTGCCAGCAGTTTGGGTCTAGCGGGAGTACCCTACAATGAGCAGTTCTTC.

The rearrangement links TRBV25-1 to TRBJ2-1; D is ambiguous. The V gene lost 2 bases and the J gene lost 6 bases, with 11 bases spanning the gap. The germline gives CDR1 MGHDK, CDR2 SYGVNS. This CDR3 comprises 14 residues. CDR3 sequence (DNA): TGTGCCAGCAGTGAAACTAACAAGGGCAATGAGCAGTTCTTC. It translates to CASSETNKGNEQFF.

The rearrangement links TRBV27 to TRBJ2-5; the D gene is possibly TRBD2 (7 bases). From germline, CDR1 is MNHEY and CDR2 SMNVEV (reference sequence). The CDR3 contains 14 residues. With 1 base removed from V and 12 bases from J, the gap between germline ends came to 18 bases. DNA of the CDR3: TGTGCCAGCAGTTTATTGCCCAGCGGGGAGGGGGAGTACTTC. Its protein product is CASSLLPSGEGEYF.

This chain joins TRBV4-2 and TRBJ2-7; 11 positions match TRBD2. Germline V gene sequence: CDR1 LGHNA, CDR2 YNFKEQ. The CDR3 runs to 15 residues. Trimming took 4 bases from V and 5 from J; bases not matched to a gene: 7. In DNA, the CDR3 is TGTGCCAGCAGCCCGATGACTAGCGGGACCCACGAGCAGTACTTC. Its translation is CASSPMTSGTHEQYF.

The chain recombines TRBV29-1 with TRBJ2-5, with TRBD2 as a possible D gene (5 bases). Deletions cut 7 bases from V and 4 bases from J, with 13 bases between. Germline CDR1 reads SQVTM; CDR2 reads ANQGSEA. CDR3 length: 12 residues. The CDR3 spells CSGESAGETQYF. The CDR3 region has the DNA TGCAGCGGGGAATCCGCGGGAGAGACCCAGTACTTC.

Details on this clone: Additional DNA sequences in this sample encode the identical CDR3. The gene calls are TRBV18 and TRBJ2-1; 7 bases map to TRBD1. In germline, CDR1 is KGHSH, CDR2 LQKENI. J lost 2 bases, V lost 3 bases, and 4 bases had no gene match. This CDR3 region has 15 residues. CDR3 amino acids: CASSPWTGTYNEQFF. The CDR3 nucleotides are TGTGCCAGCTCACCCTGGACAGGCACCTACAATGAGCAGTTCTTC.

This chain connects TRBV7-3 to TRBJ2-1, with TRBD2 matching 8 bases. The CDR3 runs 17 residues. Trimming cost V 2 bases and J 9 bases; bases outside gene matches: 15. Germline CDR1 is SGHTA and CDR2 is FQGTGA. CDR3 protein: CASSLWSGGGRYGEQFF. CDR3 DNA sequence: TGTGCCAGCAGCTTATGGTCCGGCGGCGGGAGGTATGGTGAGCAGTTCTTC.

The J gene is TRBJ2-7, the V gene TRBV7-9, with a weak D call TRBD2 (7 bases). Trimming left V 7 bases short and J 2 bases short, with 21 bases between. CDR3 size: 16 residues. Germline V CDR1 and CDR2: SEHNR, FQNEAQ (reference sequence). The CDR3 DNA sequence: TGTGCCAGCACGAATGGGGGGGCTAGCGAACCCTACGAGCAGTACTTC. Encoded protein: CASTNGGASEPYEQYF.

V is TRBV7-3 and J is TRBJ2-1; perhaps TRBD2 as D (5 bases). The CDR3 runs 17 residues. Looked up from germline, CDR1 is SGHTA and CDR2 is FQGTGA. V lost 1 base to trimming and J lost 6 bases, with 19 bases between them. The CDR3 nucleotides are TGTGCCAGCAGCTTAAAGGGCAGACCTCAGCGGTCCAATGAGCAGTTCTTC. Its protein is CASSLKGRPQRSNEQFF.

DNA of the CDR3: TGCGCCAGCAGCCGACAGACCGGTGGTGAAGCTTTCTTT. This encodes CASSRQTGGEAFF. V is TRBV4-3 and J is TRBJ1-1; D possibly corresponds to TRBD1 (5 bases). Looked up from germline, CDR1 is LGHNA and CDR2 is YSLEER. This CDR3 contains 13 residues. Trimming left V 4 bases short and J 7 bases short, with 13 bases between.

This chain's CDR3 is CASSLYGGLGANVLTF. The CDR3 nucleotides read TGTGCCAGCAGCTTATACGGCGGGCTAGGGGCCAACGTCCTGACTTTC. The rearrangement uses TRBV7-3 and TRBJ2-6; tentatively, D is TRBD2 (5 bases). This CDR3 is 16 amino acids long. Trimming stripped 2 bases from V and 4 bases from J, with 12 bases between. CDR1 is SGHTA, CDR2 FQGTGA, per germline.

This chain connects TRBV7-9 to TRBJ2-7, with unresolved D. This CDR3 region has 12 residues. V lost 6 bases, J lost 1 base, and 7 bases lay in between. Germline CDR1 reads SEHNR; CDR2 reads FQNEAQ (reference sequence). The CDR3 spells CASSSLSYEQYF. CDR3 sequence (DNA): TGTGCCAGCAGTTCTTTATCCTACGAGCAGTACTTC.

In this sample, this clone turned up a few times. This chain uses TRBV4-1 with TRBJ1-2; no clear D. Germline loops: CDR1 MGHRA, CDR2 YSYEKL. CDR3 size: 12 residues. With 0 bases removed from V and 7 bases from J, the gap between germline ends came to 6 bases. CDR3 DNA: TGCGCCAGCAGCCAAGAGTACCGTGGCTACACCTTC. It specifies CASSQEYRGYTF.

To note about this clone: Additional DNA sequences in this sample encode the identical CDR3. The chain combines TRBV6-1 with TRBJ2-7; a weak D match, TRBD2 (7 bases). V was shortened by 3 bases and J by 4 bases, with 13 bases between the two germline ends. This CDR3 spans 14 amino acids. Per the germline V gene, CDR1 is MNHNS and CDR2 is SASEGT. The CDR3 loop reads CASSDRGGRYEQYF. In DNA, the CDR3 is TGTGCCAGCAGTGACAGGGGAGGGAGGTACGAGCAGTACTTC.

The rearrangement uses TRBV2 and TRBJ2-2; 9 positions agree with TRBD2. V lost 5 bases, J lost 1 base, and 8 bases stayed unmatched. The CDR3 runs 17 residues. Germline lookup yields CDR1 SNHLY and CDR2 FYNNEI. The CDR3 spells CASSFPLAGRNTGELFF. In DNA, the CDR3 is TGTGCCAGCAGTTTTCCACTAGCGGGCCGGAACACCGGGGAGCTGTTTTTT.

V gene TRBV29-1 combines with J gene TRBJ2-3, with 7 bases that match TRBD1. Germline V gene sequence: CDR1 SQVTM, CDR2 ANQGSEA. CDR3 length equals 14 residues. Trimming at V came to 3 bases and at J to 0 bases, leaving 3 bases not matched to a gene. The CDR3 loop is CSVDWTGSTDTQYF. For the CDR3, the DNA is TGCAGCGTTGATTGGACAGGCAGCACAGATACGCAGTATTTT.

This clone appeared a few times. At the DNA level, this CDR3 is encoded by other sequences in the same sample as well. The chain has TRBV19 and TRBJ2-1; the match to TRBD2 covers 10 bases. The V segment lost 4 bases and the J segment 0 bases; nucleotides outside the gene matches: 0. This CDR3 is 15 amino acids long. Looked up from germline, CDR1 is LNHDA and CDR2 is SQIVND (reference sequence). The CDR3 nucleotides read TGTGCCAGTAGTACTAGCGGGAGCTCCTACAATGAGCAGTTCTTC. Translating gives CASSTSGSSYNEQFF.

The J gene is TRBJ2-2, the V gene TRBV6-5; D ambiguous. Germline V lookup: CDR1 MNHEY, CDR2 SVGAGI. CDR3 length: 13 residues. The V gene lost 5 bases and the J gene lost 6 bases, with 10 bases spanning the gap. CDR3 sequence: CASSPTVAGELFF. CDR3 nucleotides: TGTGCCAGCAGTCCTACGGTGGCCGGGGAGCTGTTTTTT.

CDR3 sequence (DNA): TGTGCCAGCAGCCAAAAACGGGCGTACATGAACACTGAAGCTTTCTTT. As protein: CASSQKRAYMNTEAFF. The V and J genes are TRBV14 and TRBJ1-1; D is uncertain. Germline-derived CDR1 and CDR2 are SGHDN and FVKESK. CDR3 length: 16 amino acids. Trimming cost V 2 bases and J 0 bases, with 13 bases left between them.

The chain's CDR3 is CARPIAPAYEQYF. The CDR3 region has the DNA TGTGCCAGGCCTATCGCCCCCGCGTACGAGCAGTACTTC. The V and J genes are TRBV19 and TRBJ2-7, with D uncertain. Germline V gene sequence: CDR1 LNHDA, CDR2 SQIVND (reference sequence). Trimming left V 9 bases short and J 4 bases short, with 16 bases between. CDR3 length: 13 residues.

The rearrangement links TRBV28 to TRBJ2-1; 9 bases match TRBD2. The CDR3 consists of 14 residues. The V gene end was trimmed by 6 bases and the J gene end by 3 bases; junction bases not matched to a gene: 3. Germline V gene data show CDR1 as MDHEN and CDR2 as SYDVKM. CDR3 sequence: CASSPSGNYNEQFF. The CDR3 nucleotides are TGTGCCAGCAGCCCTAGCGGGAACTACAATGAGCAGTTCTTC. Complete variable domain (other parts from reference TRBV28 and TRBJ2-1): DVKVTQSSRYLVKRTGEKVFLECVQDMDHENMFWYRQDPGLGLRLIYFSYDVKMKEKGDIPEGYSVSREKKERFSLILESASTNQTSMYLCASSPSGNYNEQFFGPGTRLTVL.

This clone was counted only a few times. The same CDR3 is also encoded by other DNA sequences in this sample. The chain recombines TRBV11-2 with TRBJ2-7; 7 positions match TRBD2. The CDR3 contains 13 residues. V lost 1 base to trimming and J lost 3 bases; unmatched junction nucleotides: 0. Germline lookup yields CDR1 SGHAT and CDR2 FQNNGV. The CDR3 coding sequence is TGTGCCAGCAGCTTAGGCGGGGGCTACGAGCAGTACTTC. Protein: CASSLGGGYEQYF.

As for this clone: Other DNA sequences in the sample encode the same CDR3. This CDR3 reads CASLGLAYEQYF. In DNA form, the CDR3 reads TGTGCCAGCCTGGGGTTGGCCTACGAGCAGTACTTC. The chain combines TRBV2 with TRBJ2-7, with D unresolved. V lost 8 bases and J 2 bases, leaving 10 bases between the germline ends. The CDR3 sequence is 12 residues long. The germline V gene encodes CDR1 SNHLY and CDR2 FYNNEI.